This entry is about one TCR beta chain. Its antigen is unidentified. These data are taken from a study of T cell responses to AZD1222 COVID-19 vaccine. General observations from the study: The study found Spike-specific TCR breadth and depth rose after two AZD1222 doses. Of the AZD1222 recipients, only six were seropositive at baseline.

The CDR3 is made up of 15 amino acids. Germline V gene data show CDR1 as MNHNY and CDR2 as SVGAGI (reference sequence). Trimming removed 0 bases from V and 1 base from J; junction bases left unmatched: 2. The method was immunoSEQ multiplex PCR; TCRdb's version includes in-frame clones alone and lacks a portion of them. Of 95,000 to 100,000 clones in the sample, about 90% were seen once. Here the sequenced sample was peripheral blood, taken on day 0 of AZD1222 vaccination. This sequence originates from an adult in good health. The chain joins TRBV6-6 to TRBJ2-7; 8 nucleotides agree with TRBD2. The CDR3 sequence: CASSYSSGGSYEQYF. The CDR3 bases are TGTGCCAGCAGTTACTCTTCGGGAGGGTCCTACGAGCAGTACTTC.